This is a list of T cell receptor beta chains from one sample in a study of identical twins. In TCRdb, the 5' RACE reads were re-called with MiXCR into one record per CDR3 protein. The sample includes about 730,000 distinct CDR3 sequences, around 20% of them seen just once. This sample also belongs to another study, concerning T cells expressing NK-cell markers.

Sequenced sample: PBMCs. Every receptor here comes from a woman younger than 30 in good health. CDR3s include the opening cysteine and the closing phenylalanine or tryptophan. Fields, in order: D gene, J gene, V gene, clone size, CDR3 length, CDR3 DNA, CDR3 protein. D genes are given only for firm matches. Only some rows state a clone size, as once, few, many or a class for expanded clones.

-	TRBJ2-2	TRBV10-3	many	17	TGTGCCATCAGTGACTCCGATGGGGGGGGCACGACCGGGGAGCTGTTTTTT	CAISDSDGGGTTGELFF
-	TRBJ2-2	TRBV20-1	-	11	TGCAGTGCACTATACACCGGGGAGCTGTTTTTT	CSALYTGELFF
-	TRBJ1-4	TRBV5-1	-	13	TGCGCCAGCAGCTTCAACCCAGAGGAAAAACTGTTTTTT	CASSFNPEEKLFF
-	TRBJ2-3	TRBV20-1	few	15	TGCAGTGCTAGAGGCCTGGGCCAGCGGAGAGATACGCAGTATTTT	CSARGLGQRRDTQYF
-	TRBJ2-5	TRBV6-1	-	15	TGTGCCAGCATATCGACAGGACCGGGAGGAGAGACCCAGTACTTC	CASISTGPGGETQYF
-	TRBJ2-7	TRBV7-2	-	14	TGTGCCAGCAGCTTTAACAGCGTCTCCTACGAGCAGTACTTC	CASSFNSVSYEQYF
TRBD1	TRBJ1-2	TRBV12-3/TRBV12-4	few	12	TGTGCCATCCCGACAGGGCTTTCTGGCTACACCTTC	CAIPTGLSGYTF
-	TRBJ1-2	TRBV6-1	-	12	TGTGCCAGCAGACAGACCGACTATGGCTACACCTTC	CASRQTDYGYTF
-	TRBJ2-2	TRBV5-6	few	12	TGTGCCAGCAGTTCGACCTTCAGAGAGCTGTTTTTT	CASSSTFRELFF
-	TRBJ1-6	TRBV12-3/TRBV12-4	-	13	TGTGCCAGCAGCCAGGGCCTTAATTCACCCCTCCACTTT	CASSQGLNSPLHF
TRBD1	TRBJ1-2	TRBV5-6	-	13	TGTGCCAGCAGGACGACAGGGGGAAGTGGCTACACCTTC	CASRTTGGSGYTF
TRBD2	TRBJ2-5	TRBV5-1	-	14	TGCGCCAGCAGCTTTAGCGGGCGAGAAGAGACCCAGTACTTC	CASSFSGREETQYF
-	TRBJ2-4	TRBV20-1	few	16	TGCAGTGCTAGACCCGGATCCGGCGGGACCAAAAACATTCAGTACTTC	CSARPGSGGTKNIQYF
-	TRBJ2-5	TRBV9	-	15	TGTGCCAGCAGCGTGTCGAGGGGCAGACAAGAGACCCAGTACTTC	CASSVSRGRQETQYF
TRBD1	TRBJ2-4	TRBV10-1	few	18	TGCGCCAGCAGTGGGGGGACAGGGGGCTCGCTGGCCAAAAACATTCAGTACTTC	CASSGGTGGSLAKNIQYF
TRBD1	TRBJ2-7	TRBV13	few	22	TGTGCCAGCAGCCCGGACAGGGGGCATCTAGCGGGCGGCGACCTAATGTACTACGAGCAGTACTTC	CASSPDRGHLAGGDLMYYEQYF
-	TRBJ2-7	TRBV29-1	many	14	TGCAGCGTTTCTACAGGGGCGGGGTCCTACGAGCAGTACTTC	CSVSTGAGSYEQYF
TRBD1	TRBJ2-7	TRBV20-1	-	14	TGCAGTGCTGGACTGACAGGGAGACCTTACGAGCAGTACTTC	CSAGLTGRPYEQYF
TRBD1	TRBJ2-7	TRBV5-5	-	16	TGTGCCAGCAGCTTGGTATTGACAGGGGGCCCCTACGAGCAGTACTTC	CASSLVLTGGPYEQYF
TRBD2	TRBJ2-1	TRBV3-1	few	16	TGTGCCAGCAGCCCCCCGACTAGCGCAGGGTACAATGAGCAGTTCTTC	CASSPPTSAGYNEQFF
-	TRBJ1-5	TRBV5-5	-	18	TGTGCCAGCAGTAACGACGGCGCCCTTACCCATGGCAATCAGCCCCAGCATTTT	CASSNDGALTHGNQPQHF
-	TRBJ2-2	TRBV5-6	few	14	TGTGCCAGCAGCCCCCGATGGGGTCCCGGGGAGCTGTTTTTT	CASSPRWGPGELFF
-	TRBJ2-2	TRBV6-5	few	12	TGTGCCAGCGGCTACTCCGCCGGGGAGCTGTTTTTT	CASGYSAGELFF
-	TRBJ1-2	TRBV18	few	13	TGTGCCAGCTCAACCGGGACGCGCTATGGCTACACCTTC	CASSTGTRYGYTF
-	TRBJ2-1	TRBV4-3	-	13	TGCGCCAGCAGCCAAGTTCCCAGGGGAGAGCAGTTCTTC	CASSQVPRGEQFF
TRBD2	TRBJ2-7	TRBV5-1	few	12	TGCGCCAGCAAACGGGAGGGATACGAGCAGTACTTC	CASKREGYEQYF
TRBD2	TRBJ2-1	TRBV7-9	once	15	TGTGCCAGCAGCCTTAGCGGGTTTTCGTCCAATGAGCAGTTCTTC	CASSLSGFSSNEQFF
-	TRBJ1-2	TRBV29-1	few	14	TGCAGCGTTGATCATCAGGGTGGGAACTATGGCTACACCTTC	CSVDHQGGNYGYTF
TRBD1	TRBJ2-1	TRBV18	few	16	TGTGCCAGCTCACGTTCGACAGGGGCGACGACCCATGAGCAGTTCTTC	CASSRSTGATTHEQFF
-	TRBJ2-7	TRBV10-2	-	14	TGCGCCAGCAGTGAATTTTACAGGGCCTACGAGCAGTACTTC	CASSEFYRAYEQYF
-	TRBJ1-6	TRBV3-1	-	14	TGTGCCAGCAGCCAGCGGGGGTATAATTCACCCCTCCACTTT	CASSQRGYNSPLHF
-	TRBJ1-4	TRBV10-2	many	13	TGCGCCAGCAGACCCGGCGGGAGGGGGAAACTGTTTTTT	CASRPGGRGKLFF
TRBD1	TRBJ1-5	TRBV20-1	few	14	TGCAGTGCTAAGTCCGGGACAGGGGATCAGCCCCAGCATTTT	CSAKSGTGDQPQHF
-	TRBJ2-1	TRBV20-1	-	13	TGCAGTTGGCGGTGGAGCTCCTACAATGAGCAGTTCTTC	CSWRWSSYNEQFF
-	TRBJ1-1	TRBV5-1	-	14	TGCGCCAGCAGCTGGGGAGTGCAGAACACTGAAGCTTTCTTT	CASSWGVQNTEAFF
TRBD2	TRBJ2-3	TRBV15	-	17	TGTGCCACCAGCAGAGTCTTAGCGGGAGGGCCACATGATACGCAGTATTTT	CATSRVLAGGPHDTQYF
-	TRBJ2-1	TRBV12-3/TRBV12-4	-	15	TGTGCCAGCAGTTTTTACCAGGGGAGGAAGAATGAGCAGTTCTTC	CASSFYQGRKNEQFF
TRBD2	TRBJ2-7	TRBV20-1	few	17	TGCAGTGCCCTTCGTGCTAGCGGGGGCCGTAGCTCCTACGAGCAGTACTTC	CSALRASGGRSSYEQYF
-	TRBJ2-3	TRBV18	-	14	TGTGCCAGCTCACCCGGAATACGACCAGATACGCAGTATTTT	CASSPGIRPDTQYF
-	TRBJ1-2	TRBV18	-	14	TGTGCCAGCTCACCAGTTTCCGAGAACTATGGCTACACCTTC	CASSPVSENYGYTF
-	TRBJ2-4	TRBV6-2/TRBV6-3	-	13	TGTGCCAGCAGTTACGTCCCCAAAAACATTCAGTACTTC	CASSYVPKNIQYF
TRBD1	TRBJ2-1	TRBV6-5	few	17	TGTGCCAGCAGTTCCCACTCGGGACGACAGGGCCGCAATGAGCAGTTCTTC	CASSSHSGRQGRNEQFF
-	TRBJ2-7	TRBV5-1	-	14	TGCGCCAGCAGCTTCGGCTCCCGAGATGACGAGCAGTACTTC	CASSFGSRDDEQYF
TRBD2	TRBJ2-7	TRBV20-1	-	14	TGCAGTGCCGGGACTAGCGGGAGGGTATACGAGCAGTACTTC	CSAGTSGRVYEQYF
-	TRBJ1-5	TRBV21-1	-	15	TGTGCCAGCGGAGGCCCGCCTTTTTTGGGTCAGCCCCAGCATTTT	CASGGPPFLGQPQHF
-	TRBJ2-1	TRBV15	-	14	TGTGCCACCAGCAGAGATCATAGGGCCAATGAGCAGTTCTTC	CATSRDHRANEQFF
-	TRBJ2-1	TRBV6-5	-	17	TGTGCCAGCAGTAACCCTGGTCGAGGGGCCGCCTACAATGAGCAGTTCTTC	CASSNPGRGAAYNEQFF
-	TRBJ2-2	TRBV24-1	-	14	TGTGCCACCAGTGGCGGCGGGATCACCGGGGAGCTGTTTTTT	CATSGGGITGELFF
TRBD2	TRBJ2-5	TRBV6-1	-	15	TGTGCCAGCAGAGTAGCGGGAGGATCCCCAGAGACCCAGTACTTC	CASRVAGGSPETQYF
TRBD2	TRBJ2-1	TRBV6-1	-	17	TGTGCCAGCAGTGAAGTAGCGGGAGGTTCTTCGCGCAATGAGCAGTTCTTC	CASSEVAGGSSRNEQFF
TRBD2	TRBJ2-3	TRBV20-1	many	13	TGCAGTGCACTAGCGGGAGGAACAGATACGCAGTATTTT	CSALAGGTDTQYF
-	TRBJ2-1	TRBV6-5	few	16	TGTGCCAGCAGTTACTCTCCGGCCTACCCACAAACGGGGCAGTTCTTC	CASSYSPAYPQTGQFF
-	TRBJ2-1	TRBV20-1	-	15	TGCAGTGCAGTTACCCCGGGGCTATCCTACAATGAGCAGTTCTTC	CSAVTPGLSYNEQFF